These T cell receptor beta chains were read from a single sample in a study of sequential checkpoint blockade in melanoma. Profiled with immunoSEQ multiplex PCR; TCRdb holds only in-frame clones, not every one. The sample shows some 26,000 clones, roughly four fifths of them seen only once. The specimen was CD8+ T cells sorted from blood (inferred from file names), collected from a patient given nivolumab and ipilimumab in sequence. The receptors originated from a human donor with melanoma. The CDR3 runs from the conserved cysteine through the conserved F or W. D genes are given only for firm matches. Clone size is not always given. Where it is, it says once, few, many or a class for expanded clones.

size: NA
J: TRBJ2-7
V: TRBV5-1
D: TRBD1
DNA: TGCGCCAGCAGCTTGTGGGCCGGGACAGTAACTCACGAGCAGTACTTC
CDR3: CASSLWAGTVTHEQYF

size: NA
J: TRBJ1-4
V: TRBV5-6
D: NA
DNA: TGTGCCAGCAGCTTTCAGGGAGGTGAAAAACTGTTTTTT
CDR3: CASSFQGGEKLFF

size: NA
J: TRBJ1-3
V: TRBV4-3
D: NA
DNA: TGCGCCAGCAGCCAAGTCTACGGTTCTGGAAACACCATATATTTT
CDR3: CASSQVYGSGNTIYF

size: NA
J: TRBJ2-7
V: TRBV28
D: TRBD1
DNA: TGTGCCAGCAACAACCGGGACAGGGTCTACGAGCAGTACTTC
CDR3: CASNNRDRVYEQYF

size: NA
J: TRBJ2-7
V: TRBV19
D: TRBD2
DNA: TGTGCCAGTAGTATGGACTCGGGGGGGGTCGACGAGCAGTACTTC
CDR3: CASSMDSGGVDEQYF

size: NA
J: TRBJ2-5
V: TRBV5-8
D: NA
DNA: TGTGCCAGCAGCTTGGATCAGGGGAACCAAGAGACCCAGTACTTC
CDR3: CASSLDQGNQETQYF

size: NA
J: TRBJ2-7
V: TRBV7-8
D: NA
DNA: TGTGCCAGCATCGACCGATTGGACAGAGTAAACGAGCAGTACTTC
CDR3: CASIDRLDRVNEQYF

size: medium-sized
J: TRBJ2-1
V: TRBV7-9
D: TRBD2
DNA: TGCCTCGCGGCGGGAGGGCCGGGCAATGAGCAGTTCTTC
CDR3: CLAAGGPGNEQFF

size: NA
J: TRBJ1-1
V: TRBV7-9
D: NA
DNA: TGTGCCAGCAGCGTCAGTAAGCGGACTGAAGCTTTCTTT
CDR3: CASSVSKRTEAFF

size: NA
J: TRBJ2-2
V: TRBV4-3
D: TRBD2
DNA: TGCGCCAGCACCCCAGGAGCGGGGGGGCCGAACGGGGAGCTGTTTTTT
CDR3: CASTPGAGGPNGELFF

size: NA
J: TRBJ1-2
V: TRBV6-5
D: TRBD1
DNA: TGTGCCAGCAGTTACTCGAGGGGGCTCGACTATGGCTACACCTTC
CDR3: CASSYSRGLDYGYTF

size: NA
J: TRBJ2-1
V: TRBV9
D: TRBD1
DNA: TGTGCCAGCGGTCCCGGGACAGGAGTAGTGGAGCAGTTCTTC
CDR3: CASGPGTGVVEQFF

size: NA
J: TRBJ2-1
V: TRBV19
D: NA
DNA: TGTGCCAGTAGTAAAACCCAACAGGGATGGGGTTACAATGAGCAGTTCTTC
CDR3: CASSKTQQGWGYNEQFF

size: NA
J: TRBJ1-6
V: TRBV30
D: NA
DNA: TGTGCCTGGAGTGTTTTACAGGGAAATTCACCCCTCCACTTT
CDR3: CAWSVLQGNSPLHF

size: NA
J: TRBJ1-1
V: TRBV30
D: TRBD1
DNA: TGTGCCTGGACCCCAGGGGGAATAGAAGCTTTCTTT
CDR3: CAWTPGGIEAFF

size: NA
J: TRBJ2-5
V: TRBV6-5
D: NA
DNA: TGTGCCAGCAGTTGGTCGGGGGAGGTGACCCAGTACTTC
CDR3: CASSWSGEVTQYF

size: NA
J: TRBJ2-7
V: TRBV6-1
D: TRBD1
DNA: TGTGCCAGCAGTGAGACAGGGGGTCACGAGCAGTACTTC
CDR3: CASSETGGHEQYF

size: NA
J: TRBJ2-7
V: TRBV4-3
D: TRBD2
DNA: TGCGCCAGCAGCCTTGTAGCGGGAGATCCCTTCGACGAGCAGTACTTC
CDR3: CASSLVAGDPFDEQYF

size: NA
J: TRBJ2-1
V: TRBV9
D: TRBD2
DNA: TGTGCCAGCAGCGCGGGACTATTATCCTACAATGAGCAGTTCTTC
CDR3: CASSAGLLSYNEQFF

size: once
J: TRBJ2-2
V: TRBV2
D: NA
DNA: TGTGCCAGCAGTGTTGGGAGGAGGAACACCGGGGAGCTGTTTTTT
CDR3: CASSVGRRNTGELFF

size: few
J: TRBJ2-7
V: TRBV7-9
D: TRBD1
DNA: TGTGCCAGCAGCCTTACAGGGGGCGAGCAGTACTTC
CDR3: CASSLTGGEQYF

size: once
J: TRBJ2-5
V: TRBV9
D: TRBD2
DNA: TGTGCCAGCAGCGAGGGGGCGGGAGGGTTGGAAGAGACCCAGTACTTC
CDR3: CASSEGAGGLEETQYF

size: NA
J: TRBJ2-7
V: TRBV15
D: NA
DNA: TGTGCCACCAGCAGGGACGGGAGCTCCTACGAGCAGTACTTC
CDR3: CATSRDGSSYEQYF

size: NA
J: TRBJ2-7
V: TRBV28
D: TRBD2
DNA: TGTGCCAGCAGTTTAAGTCAGCGGGGGACCTACGAGCAGTACTTC
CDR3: CASSLSQRGTYEQYF

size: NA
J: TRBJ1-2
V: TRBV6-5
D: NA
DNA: TGTGCCAGCAGTTTTCGACAGTCTAACTATGGCTACACCTTC
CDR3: CASSFRQSNYGYTF